This TCR beta chain comes out of a study of chemoradiotherapy in HPV16-positive cancers. Study in general: Candidate HPV-specific clones and shared TCR motifs came from a couple of HPV16-positive patients. General study results and limits: In HPV16-positive patients, HPV-responsive T-cell expansion tracked better recurrence-free survival. Candidate HPV-specific clones and E7-related TCR motifs grew in tumor during treatment.

In the case of this clone: Antigen unknown.

Repeated repertoire sampling spanned the course of chemoradiotherapy. This CDR3 has 16 amino acids. Germline values: CDR1 SGHNT, CDR2 YYREEE (reference sequence). Trimming cost V 4 bases and J 2 bases; bases outside gene matches: 6. Profiled with immunoSEQ multiplex PCR; TCRdb holds only in-frame clones, not every one. The data show about 13,000 clones, with roughly 84% seen just once and more than 4.5% held by the top ten. The sequence came from a human donor with HPV-associated anogenital cancer. The chain has TRBV5-4 and TRBJ2-3; TRBD2 aligns across 11 bases. This sample comprised blood, obtained from a patient who underwent chemoradiotherapy. CDR3 region: CASSLLAGGITDTQYF. In DNA, the CDR3 is TGTGCCAGCAGCCTGTTAGCGGGGGGGATCACAGATACGCAGTATTTT.